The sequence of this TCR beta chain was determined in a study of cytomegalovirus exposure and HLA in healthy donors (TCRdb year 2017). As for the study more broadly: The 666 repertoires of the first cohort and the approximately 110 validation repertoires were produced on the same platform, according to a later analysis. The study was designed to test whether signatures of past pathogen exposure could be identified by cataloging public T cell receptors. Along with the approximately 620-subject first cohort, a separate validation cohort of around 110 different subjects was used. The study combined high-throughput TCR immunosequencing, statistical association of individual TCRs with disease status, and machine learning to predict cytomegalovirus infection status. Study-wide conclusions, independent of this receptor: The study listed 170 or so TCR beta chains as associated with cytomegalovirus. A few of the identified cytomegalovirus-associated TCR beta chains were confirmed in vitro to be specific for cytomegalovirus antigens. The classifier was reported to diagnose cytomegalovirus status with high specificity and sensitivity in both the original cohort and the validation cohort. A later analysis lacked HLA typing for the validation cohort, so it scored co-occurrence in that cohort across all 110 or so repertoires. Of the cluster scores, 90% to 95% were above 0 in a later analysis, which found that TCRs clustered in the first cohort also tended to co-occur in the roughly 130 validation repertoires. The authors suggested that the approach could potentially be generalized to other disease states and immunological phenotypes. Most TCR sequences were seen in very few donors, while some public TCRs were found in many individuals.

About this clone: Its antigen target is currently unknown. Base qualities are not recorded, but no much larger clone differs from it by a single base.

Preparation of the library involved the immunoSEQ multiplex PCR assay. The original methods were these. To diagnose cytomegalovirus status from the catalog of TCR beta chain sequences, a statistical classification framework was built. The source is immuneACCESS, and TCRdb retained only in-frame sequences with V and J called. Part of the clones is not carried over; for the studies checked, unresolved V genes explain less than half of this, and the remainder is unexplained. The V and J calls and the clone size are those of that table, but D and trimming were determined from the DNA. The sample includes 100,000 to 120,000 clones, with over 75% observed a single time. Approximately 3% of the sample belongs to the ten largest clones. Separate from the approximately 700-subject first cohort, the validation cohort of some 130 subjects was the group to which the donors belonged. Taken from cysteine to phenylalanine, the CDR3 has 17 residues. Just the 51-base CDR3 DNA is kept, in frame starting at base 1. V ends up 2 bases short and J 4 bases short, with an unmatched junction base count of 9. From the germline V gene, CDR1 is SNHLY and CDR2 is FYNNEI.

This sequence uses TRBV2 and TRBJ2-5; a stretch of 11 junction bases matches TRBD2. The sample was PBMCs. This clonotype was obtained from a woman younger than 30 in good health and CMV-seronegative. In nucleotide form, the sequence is TGTGCCAGCAGTGAATTGTCTAGCGGGGGGCTATTAGAGACCCAGTACTTC. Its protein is CASSELSSGGLLETQYF.